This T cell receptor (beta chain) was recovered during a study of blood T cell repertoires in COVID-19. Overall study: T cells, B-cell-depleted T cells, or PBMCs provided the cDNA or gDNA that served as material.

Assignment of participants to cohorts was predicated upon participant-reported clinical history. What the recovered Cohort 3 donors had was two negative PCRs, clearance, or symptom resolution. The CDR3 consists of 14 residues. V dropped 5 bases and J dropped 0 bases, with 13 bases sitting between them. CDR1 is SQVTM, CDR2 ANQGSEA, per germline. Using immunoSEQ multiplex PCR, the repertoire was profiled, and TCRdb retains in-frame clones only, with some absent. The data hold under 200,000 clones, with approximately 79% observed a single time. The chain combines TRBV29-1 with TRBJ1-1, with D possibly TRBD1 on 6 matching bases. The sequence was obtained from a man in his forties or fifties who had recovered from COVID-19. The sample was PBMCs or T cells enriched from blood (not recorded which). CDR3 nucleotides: TGCAGCGTTTCCCGGGGGGCAGTGAACACTGAAGCTTTCTTT. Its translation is CSVSRGAVNTEAFF.